Sequencing of this T cell receptor (beta chain) was carried out in a study of siplizumab effects on memory and regulatory T cells. Libraries were prepared by immunoSEQ multiplex PCR; TCRdb keeps only in-frame clonotypes and omits some of them. The sample has around 110,000 clones, roughly 94% seen once; the top ten hold under 2%. Comments on this clone: Its specificity is not known.

Study outcomes and limitations: Naive-or-memory phenotypes were unassignable for roughly 80-96% of proliferating CD4+ or CD8+ clones. Alloreactive sequences traceable to unstimulated CD4+ memory cells were significantly reduced by siplizumab. Naive T cells were seen as more diverse than memory cells and as major alloresponse contributors.

Germline CDR1 MNHNS, CDR2 SASEGT. The CDR3 contains 13 residues. Between the trimmed V and J ends, which lost 6 bases and 6 bases, there was a span of 12 bases. This clonotype was obtained from a human donor in good health. The chain combines TRBV6-1 with TRBJ1-5; D remains ambiguous. The sequenced material came from non-Treg CD4+ T cells sorted from blood. CDR3 in amino acids: CASRFSLGQPQHF. CDR3 in DNA: TGTGCCAGCAGGTTTTCCCTGGGTCAGCCCCAGCATTTT.